The rows below give T cell receptor beta chains drawn from one sample of a study of spatial heterogeneity in lung cancer. TCRdb reprocessed the 5' RACE reads with MiXCR, giving one entry per CDR3 protein. The data show roughly 18,000 distinct CDR3 sequences, about 7% seen once. Source: lung tumor tissue, taken at surgery. Receptors originate from a female donor with early-stage non-small cell lung cancer. CDR3s include the opening cysteine and the closing phenylalanine or tryptophan. The order of the fields is J gene, D gene, V gene, clone size, CDR3 DNA, CDR3 protein. A D gene is named only where the DNA matches it firmly. Clone size is not always given. Where it is, it says once, few, many or a class for expanded clones.

J: TRBJ2-3; D: TRBD2; V: TRBV12-3/TRBV12-4; size: few; DNA: TGTGCCAGCAGTTTTTGGGGACTAGCGGGGGGGGTTAGCACAGATACGCAGTATTTT; CDR3: CASSFWGLAGGVSTDTQYF
J: TRBJ2-2; D: .; V: TRBV14; size: many; DNA: TGTGCCAGCAGCCAAGTCGGAACCTCGAACACCGGGGAGCTGTTTTTT; CDR3: CASSQVGTSNTGELFF
J: TRBJ2-7; D: .; V: TRBV6-2/TRBV6-3; size: .; DNA: TGTGCCAGCACTGGGGGGTCCCAATACTTCTACGAGCAGTACTTC; CDR3: CASTGGSQYFYEQYF
J: TRBJ2-1; D: TRBD2; V: TRBV5-6; size: many; DNA: TGTGCCAGCAGGCTAATACTAGCGGGGGTATACAATGAGCAGTTCTTC; CDR3: CASRLILAGVYNEQFF
J: TRBJ1-1; D: .; V: TRBV29-1; size: many; DNA: TGCAGCGTTGAAGGGCAGACAGCGAACACTGAAGCTTTCTTT; CDR3: CSVEGQTANTEAFF
J: TRBJ1-1; D: TRBD1; V: TRBV13; size: .; DNA: TGTGCCAGCAGCCACAACGACAGGGGGACTGAAGCTTTCTTT; CDR3: CASSHNDRGTEAFF
J: TRBJ1-5; D: .; V: TRBV28; size: many; DNA: TGTGCCAGCAGTTCAGGGATTCGGCCCCAGCATTTT; CDR3: CASSSGIRPQHF
J: TRBJ1-6; D: .; V: TRBV3-1; size: many; DNA: TGTGCCAGCAGCCTCCTTGACAGTAATAATTCACCCCTCCACTTT; CDR3: CASSLLDSNNSPLHF
J: TRBJ1-4; D: .; V: TRBV28; size: .; DNA: TGTGCCAGCAGTTTATTAGGGAGGGGGAAACTGTTTTTT; CDR3: CASSLLGRGKLFF
J: TRBJ2-1; D: TRBD2; V: TRBV7-2; size: many; DNA: TGTGCCAGCAGCCGGACCCGCGGGGGGTACTACAATGAGCAGTTCTTC; CDR3: CASSRTRGGYYNEQFF
J: TRBJ2-5; D: .; V: TRBV20-1; size: many; DNA: TGCAGTGCTAGATTTGGGGACAGAGGGACTCCCCAAGAGACCCAGTACTTC; CDR3: CSARFGDRGTPQETQYF
J: TRBJ2-5; D: TRBD1; V: TRBV6-5; size: .; DNA: TGTGCCAGCAGTCCGAACGACAGGGAAGAGACCCAGTACTTC; CDR3: CASSPNDREETQYF
J: TRBJ2-4; D: .; V: TRBV7-8; size: many; DNA: TGTGCCAGCAGCTCGGGGGCAGGCCAGGGATCCAAAAACATTCAGTACTTC; CDR3: CASSSGAGQGSKNIQYF
J: TRBJ2-7; D: TRBD1; V: TRBV6-1; size: many; DNA: TGTGCCAGCACTTCCGGGACAGGGTCTCGGGAGCAGTACTTC; CDR3: CASTSGTGSREQYF
J: TRBJ1-2; D: TRBD1; V: TRBV28; size: many; DNA: TGTGCCAGCGGGGACAGAGGATATGGCTACACCTTC; CDR3: CASGDRGYGYTF
J: TRBJ2-7; D: .; V: TRBV20-1; size: many; DNA: TGCAGTGCTAAGGCGGATTTCTACGAGCAGTACTTC; CDR3: CSAKADFYEQYF
J: TRBJ1-2; D: .; V: TRBV5-1; size: many; DNA: TGCGCCAGCAGCTTATCAGAGAACTATGGCTACACCTTC; CDR3: CASSLSENYGYTF